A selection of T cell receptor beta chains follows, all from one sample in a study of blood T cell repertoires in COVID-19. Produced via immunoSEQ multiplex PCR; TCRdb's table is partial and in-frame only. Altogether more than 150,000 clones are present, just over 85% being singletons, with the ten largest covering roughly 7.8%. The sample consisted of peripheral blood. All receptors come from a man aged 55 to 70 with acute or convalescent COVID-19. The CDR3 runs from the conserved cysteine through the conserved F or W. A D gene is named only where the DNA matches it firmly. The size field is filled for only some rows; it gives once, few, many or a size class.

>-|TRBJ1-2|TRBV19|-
CASSMAQGAPYGYTF
TGTGCCAGTAGTATGGCGCAGGGTGCCCCCTATGGCTACACCTTC
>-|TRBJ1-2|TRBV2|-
CASHPLRNYGYTF
TGTGCCAGCCATCCCTTGCGGAACTATGGCTACACCTTC
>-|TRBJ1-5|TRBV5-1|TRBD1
CASSLAPTGGESQPQHF
TGCGCCAGCAGCCTAGCGCCGACAGGGGGAGAGAGTCAGCCCCAGCATTTT
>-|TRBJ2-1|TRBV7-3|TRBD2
CASSLGSGTYNEQFF
TGTGCCAGCAGCTTAGGTAGCGGGACCTACAATGAGCAGTTCTTC
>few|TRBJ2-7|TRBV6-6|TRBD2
CAGSTSGAGYEQYF
TGTGCCGGATCAACCAGCGGGGCGGGGTACGAGCAGTACTTC
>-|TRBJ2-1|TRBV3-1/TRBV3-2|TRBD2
CASRQGIPGGNEQFF
TGTGCCAGCAGACAAGGTATTCCGGGGGGGAATGAGCAGTTCTTC
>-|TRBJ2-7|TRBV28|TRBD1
CASTWDRESEQYF
TGTGCCAGCACCTGGGACAGGGAGTCCGAGCAGTACTTC
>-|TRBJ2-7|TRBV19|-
CASSSGAGASSYEQYF
TGTGCCAGTAGTTCGGGAGCGGGCGCAAGCTCCTACGAGCAGTACTTC
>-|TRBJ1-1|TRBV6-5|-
CASSYSNRKEAFF
TGTGCCAGCAGTTACTCGAACAGGAAGGAAGCTTTCTTT
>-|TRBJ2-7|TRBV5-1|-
CASSIGQSLSYEQYF
TGCGCCAGCAGCATAGGACAGTCCCTCTCCTACGAGCAGTACTTC
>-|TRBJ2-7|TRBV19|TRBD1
CASSIGQGRYEQYF
TGTGCCAGTAGTATTGGACAGGGGCGATACGAGCAGTACTTC
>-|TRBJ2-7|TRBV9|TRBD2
CASSVAAGRVNEQYF
TGTGCCAGCAGCGTAGCAGCGGGAAGGGTGAACGAGCAGTACTTC
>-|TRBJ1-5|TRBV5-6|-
CASSLWGDSNQPQHF
TGTGCCAGCAGCTTGTGGGGGGATAGCAATCAGCCCCAGCATTTT
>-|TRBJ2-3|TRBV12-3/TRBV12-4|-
CASSFADTQYF
TGTGCCAGCAGTTTCGCGGATACGCAGTATTTT
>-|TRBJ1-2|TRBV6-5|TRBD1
CASRGTEKRFYGYTF
TGTGCCAGCAGAGGGACAGAGAAGAGATTCTATGGCTACACCTTC
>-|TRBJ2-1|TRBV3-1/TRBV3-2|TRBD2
CASSQALREGRGNEQFF
TGTGCCAGCAGCCAAGCTCTACGGGAGGGCCGGGGCAATGAGCAGTTCTTC
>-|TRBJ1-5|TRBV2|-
CASRLTGPQHF
TGTGCCAGCAGGCTAACAGGGCCACAGCATTTT
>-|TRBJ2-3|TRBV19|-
CASLARSQGSDTQYF
TGTGCCAGTTTGGCGAGGTCCCAAGGAAGTGATACGCAGTATTTT
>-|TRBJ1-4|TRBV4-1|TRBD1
CASSQDGTGGGEKLFF
TGCGCCAGCAGCCAAGACGGGACAGGGGGCGGCGAAAAACTGTTTTTT
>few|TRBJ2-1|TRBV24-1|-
CATSDSLFRRGEQFF
TGTGCCACCAGTGATTCCCTTTTTAGAAGAGGTGAGCAGTTCTTC
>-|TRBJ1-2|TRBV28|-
CASSLANGYTF
TGTGCCAGCAGTTTAGCGAATGGCTACACCTTC
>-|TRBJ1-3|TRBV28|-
CASSSSPGSSGNTIYF
TGTGCCAGCAGCTCATCCCCAGGTAGCTCTGGAAACACCATATATTTT
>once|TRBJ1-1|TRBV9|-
CASSVAPGGNTEAFF
TGTGCCAGCAGCGTAGCTCCCGGTGGGAACACTGAAGCTTTCTTT
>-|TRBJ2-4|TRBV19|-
CASSIITSGGNIQYF
TGTGCCAGTAGTATAATCACATCCGGGGGAAACATTCAGTACTTC
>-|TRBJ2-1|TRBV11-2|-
CASSSDSSNEQFF
TGTGCCAGCAGCTCGGACTCCTCCAATGAGCAGTTCTTC
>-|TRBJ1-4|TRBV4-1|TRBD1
CASSEGTGAGKLFF
TGCGCCAGCAGCGAAGGGACAGGGGCGGGAAAACTGTTTTTT
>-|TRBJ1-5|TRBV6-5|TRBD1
CASRGQANSNQPQHF
TGTGCCAGCAGGGGACAGGCCAATAGCAATCAGCCCCAGCATTTT
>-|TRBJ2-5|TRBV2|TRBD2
CASSEGGRAVGETQYF
TGTGCCAGCAGTGAAGGTGGGAGGGCCGTTGGGGAGACCCAGTACTTC
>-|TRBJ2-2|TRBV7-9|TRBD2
CASSLQAGGAGELFF
TGTGCCAGCAGCTTACAAGCGGGAGGGGCCGGGGAGCTGTTTTTT
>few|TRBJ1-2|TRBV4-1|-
CASSQDEQVANYGYTF
TGCGCCAGCAGCCAAGATGAGCAGGTCGCTAACTATGGCTACACCTTC
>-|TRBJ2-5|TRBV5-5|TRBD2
CASSPAGGGQTQYF
TGTGCCAGCAGCCCCGCGGGGGGTGGACAGACCCAGTACTTC
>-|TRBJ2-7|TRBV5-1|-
CASSQGWQSLYF
TGCGCCAGCAGTCAGGGCTGGCAGTCACTGTACTTC
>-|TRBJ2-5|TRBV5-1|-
CASSHRDYQETQYF
TGCGCCAGCAGCCACCGGGACTACCAAGAGACCCAGTACTTC
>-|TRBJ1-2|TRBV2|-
CASSESANYGYTF
TGTGCCAGCAGTGAGTCAGCTAACTATGGCTACACCTTC
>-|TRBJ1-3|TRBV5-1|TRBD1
CASSSTGGSSGNTIYF
TGCGCCAGCAGCTCGACAGGGGGTTCCTCTGGAAACACCATATATTTT
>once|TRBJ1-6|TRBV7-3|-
CASSLGGPGNSPLHF
TGTGCCAGCAGCTTAGGAGGGCCCGGTAACTCACCCCTCCACTTT
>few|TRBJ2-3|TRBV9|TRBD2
CASSRLAPNTQYF
TGTGCCAGCAGCAGACTAGCGCCGAATACGCAGTATTTT
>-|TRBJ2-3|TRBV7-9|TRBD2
CASSRMTAGAGDTQYF
TGTGCCAGCAGCCGGATGACAGCGGGAGCAGGAGATACGCAGTATTTT
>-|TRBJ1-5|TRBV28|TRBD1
CASGGPGQGAQPQHF
TGTGCCAGCGGGGGGCCGGGACAGGGGGCTCAGCCCCAGCATTTT
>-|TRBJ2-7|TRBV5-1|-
CASSARIGLYEQYF
TGCGCCAGCAGCGCGCGGATCGGCCTATACGAGCAGTACTTC
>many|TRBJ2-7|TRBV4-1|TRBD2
CASSQAVAGVYEQYF
TGCGCCAGCAGCCAGGCCGTAGCGGGAGTCTACGAGCAGTACTTC
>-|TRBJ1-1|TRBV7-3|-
CASSLGGLNTEAFF
TGTGCCAGCAGCTTGGGAGGGCTGAACACTGAAGCTTTCTTT
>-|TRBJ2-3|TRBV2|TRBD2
CASSLGSGTTQYF
TGTGCCAGCTCCTTGGGTAGCGGGACAACGCAGTATTTT
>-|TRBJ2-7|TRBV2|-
CASSPRGAGTYEQYF
TGTGCCAGCAGTCCCCGTGGGGCGGGGACCTACGAGCAGTACTTC
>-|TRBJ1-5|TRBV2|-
CASSLGTAGTQPQHF
TGTGCCAGCAGTCTAGGGACGGCGGGGACTCAGCCCCAGCATTTT
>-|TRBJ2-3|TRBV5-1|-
CASSLDRTVTDTQYF
TGCGCCAGCAGCTTGGACAGGACGGTCACAGATACGCAGTATTTT
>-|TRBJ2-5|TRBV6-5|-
CASSFTSSGETQYF
TGTGCCAGCAGTTTTACATCTTCCGGGGAGACCCAGTACTTC
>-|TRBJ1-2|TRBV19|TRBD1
CASSSRRTGSNYGYTF
TGTGCCAGTAGTTCCCGCAGGACAGGGAGTAACTATGGCTACACCTTC
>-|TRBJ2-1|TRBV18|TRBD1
CASSPVGTGVDNEQFF
TGTGCCAGCTCACCCGTCGGGACAGGGGTCGACAATGAGCAGTTCTTC